The sequence of this T cell receptor (beta chain) was determined in a study of cytomegalovirus exposure and HLA in healthy donors. Looking at the study overall: A later analysis reported the roughly 120 validation repertoires used the same platform as the roughly 700 first-cohort repertoires. Findings and caveats of the study: In vitro confirmation showed three CMV-associated chains to be CMV antigen specific.

The J segment lost 8 bases and the V segment lost 1 base, leaving 11 bases of the junction unmatched. This CDR3 has 16 residues. Germline loops: CDR1 MDHEN, CDR2 SYDVKM. The donors were members of the roughly 120-subject validation cohort (separate from the roughly 670-subject first cohort). Produced via immunoSEQ multiplex PCR; TCRdb's table is partial and in-frame only. The sample shows tens of thousands of clones, 95% to 96% of them seen only once. On this clone itself: Its antigen remains unknown.

The source material was PBMCs. This rearrangement joins TRBV28 to TRBJ1-2; 9 bases are shared with TRBD1. This receptor was obtained from a woman younger than 35 in good health and CMV-seronegative. The CDR3 reads CASSLFVWTGAEGYTF. The CDR3 DNA follows: TGTGCCAGCAGTTTATTTGTGTGGACAGGGGCGGAGGGCTACACCTTC.